The T cell receptor beta chain described here comes from a study of Ad26.COV2.S vaccination and SARS-CoV-2 variants. For the study at large: Intramuscularly, Ad26.COV2.S was given either once or twice, 56 days apart. Study results and limitations: Similar non-spike TCR breadth was observed in recipients of vaccine and of placebo.

The sample's treatment: roughly 18 received Ad26.COV2.S at low or high dose, single or two shots; 5 received placebo; per-sample allocation not given. Samples were taken on day 63 after the first vaccine or placebo injection. At a Boston site, the person donating was an adult of 18-55 years. An Ad26 vector that expressed Wuhan-strain SARS-CoV-2 spike constituted the vaccine. Here immunoSEQ multiplex PCR was the method, and the copy in TCRdb shows in-frame clones only, minus some. The repertoire holds around 300,000 clones, about 87% seen once, with around 6.6% in the top ten. A note on this clone: As yet, its antigen is unknown.

Germline loops: CDR1 KGHSH, CDR2 LQKENI. V trimming: 4 bases; J trimming: 6 bases; junction bases outside the gene matches: 6. The CDR3 is 14 amino acids. Sequenced material: peripheral blood, taken in a trial of Ad26.COV2.S vaccine versus placebo. The receptor comes from a person aged 18-60 years who received the Ad26.COV2.S COVID-19 vaccine or a placebo. The chain links TRBV18 to TRBJ1-1; 9 positions agree with TRBD1. The CDR3 DNA sequence: TGTGCCAGCTCACTAGTCTGGACAGGGGCTGAAGCTTTCTTT. As protein: CASSLVWTGAEAFF. The full variable domain, its missing parts supplied by reference TRBV18 and TRBJ1-1, is NAGVMQNPRHLVRRRGQEARLRCSPMKGHSHVYWYRQLPEEGLKFMVYLQKENIIDESGMPKERFSAEFPKEGPSILRIQQVVRGDSAAYFCASSLVWTGAEAFFGQGTRLTVV.